This T cell receptor (beta chain) was documented in a study of blood T cell repertoires in COVID-19. Study in general: Whether acute or convalescent, the COVID-19 samples came from the United States, Italy and Spain. The cDNA or gDNA used as material had been derived from T cells, B-cell-depleted T cells, or PBMCs.

In the original workflow: How many nucleated cells were present was estimated from reference gene primer amplification. Clones were read by immunoSEQ multiplex PCR, and TCRdb kept only the in-frame ones, dropping some. The V and J calls and clone size were taken over from that table, and D and trimming were inferred from the DNA. The repertoire includes about 120,000 clones, about 80% of them detected once, and around 7.5% sits in the top ten. Looked up from germline, CDR1 is GTSNPN and CDR2 is SVGIG (reference sequence). Trimming took 0 bases from V and 2 from J, leaving 10 bases between them. The CDR3 loop spans 14 amino acids.

This receptor was obtained from a man between 65 and 85 years old with active or convalescent COVID-19. Sequenced: peripheral blood. The chain couples TRBV30 to TRBJ2-5, with D possibly being TRBD2 (6 bases). This chain's CDR3 is CAWSVWGVQETQYF. Written as DNA, the CDR3 is TGTGCCTGGAGTGTCTGGGGGGTACAAGAGACCCAGTACTTC.